This T cell receptor beta chain was sequenced in a study of shared clonotypes between healthy human individuals. The V end was cut by 5 bases, the J end by 4 bases, with 11 bases between. This CDR3 comprises 13 residues. The germline V gene encodes CDR1 MNHEY and CDR2 SVGAGI. Produced via immunoSEQ multiplex PCR; TCRdb's table is partial and in-frame only. In the table there are roughly 2.5 million clones, 85% to 95% of which are singletons. Adult Caucasians living in Nashville, Tennessee made up all of the donors. Sample: naive CD4+ T cells sorted from blood. Subset here: CD45RA+ positively selected. The chain is built from TRBV6-5 and TRBJ1-1; D gene unclear. The TCR originated in a man between 18 and 29 years old in good health. The CDR3 protein is CASSRHWGTEAFF. For the CDR3, the DNA is TGTGCCAGCAGTCGCCACTGGGGCACTGAAGCTTTCTTT.